The entry below describes one TCR beta chain. Its cognate antigen is unknown. The sample originates from a study of circulating and synovial CD4+ cells in juvenile arthritis. Study outcomes and limitations: Diversity here was lower than in bulk blood CD4 cells. T cell genome counts differed by at least an order of magnitude between CPL and CD4 samples. Circulating pathogenic-like and bulk T cells looked alike by Vbeta family usage.

The germline CDR1 and CDR2 sequences are ENHRY and SYGVKD. The CDR3 runs to 15 residues. V shed 5 bases, J shed 2 bases, and the junction held 3 bases outside the gene matches. Some clones are missing from TCRdb's copy, which holds only in-frame ones; the method was immunoSEQ multiplex PCR. The repertoire holds about 35,000 clones, with 90% to 95% as singletons. The specimen sequenced was CD4+ T cells from blood. The TCR was taken from a human donor with juvenile idiopathic arthritis. The chain joins TRBV10-3 to TRBJ2-3; TRBD2 aligns across 11 bases. The CDR3 DNA follows: TGTGCCATCAGTAAGACTAGCGGGAACACAGATACGCAGTATTTT. This sequence encodes CAISKTSGNTDTQYF.